This is a list of T cell receptor beta chains from one sample in a study of T cells in Graves' hyperthyroidism and ophthalmopathy. TCRdb reprocessed the multiplex PCR reads via MiXCR and lists one record per CDR3 protein. The sample lists about 320,000 distinct CDR3 sequences, 15% to 20% occurring once. Specimen: blood. The receptor source for this set is a man aged 25 to 40 with Graves' hyperthyroidism. Each CDR3 is given with its conserved first and last residue. D genes are given only for firm matches. The size of a clone is reported for some rows only, either as once, few or many, or as a class for expanded clones.

TRBJ1-3 - TRBD1 TRBV6-1 TGTGCCAGCAGTGTAGCAGGGGGTGATGCTGGAAACACCATATATTTT CASSVAGGDAGNTIYF
TRBJ2-6 - - TRBV3-1 TGTGCCAGCAGCGGCACGACTGGGGCCAACGTCCTGACTTTC CASSGTTGANVLTF
TRBJ2-3 few - TRBV6-1 TGTGCCAGCAGACCTCTAGGAACTGATACGCAGTATTTT CASRPLGTDTQYF
TRBJ1-2 - - TRBV5-1 TGCGCCAGTGGGGGGTATGGCTACACCTTC CASGGYGYTF
TRBJ2-1 many - TRBV5-1 TGCGCCAGCAGCTGGGACTCGGCCTCCTACAATGAGCAGTTCTTC CASSWDSASYNEQFF
TRBJ2-7 many TRBD1 TRBV12-3/TRBV12-4 TGTGCCAGCCGACAGGGCAGCTCCTACGAGCAGTACTTC CASRQGSSYEQYF
TRBJ1-2 - - TRBV19 TGTGCCAGTAGTACCTTGGCGACGGGCTACTATGGCTACACCTTC CASSTLATGYYGYTF
TRBJ2-2 - - TRBV19 TGTGCCAGTACCCCCGGGGGTGACGTGGAGCTGTTTTTT CASTPGGDVELFF
TRBJ1-5 - TRBD1 TRBV20-1 TGCAGTGCTAGAGCCCCCGGACAGGAAAGCAATCAGCCCCAGCATTTT CSARAPGQESNQPQHF
TRBJ1-1 many - TRBV27 TGTGCCAGCAGTTACTCGGAGGGGGTCGCTTTCTTT CASSYSEGVAFF